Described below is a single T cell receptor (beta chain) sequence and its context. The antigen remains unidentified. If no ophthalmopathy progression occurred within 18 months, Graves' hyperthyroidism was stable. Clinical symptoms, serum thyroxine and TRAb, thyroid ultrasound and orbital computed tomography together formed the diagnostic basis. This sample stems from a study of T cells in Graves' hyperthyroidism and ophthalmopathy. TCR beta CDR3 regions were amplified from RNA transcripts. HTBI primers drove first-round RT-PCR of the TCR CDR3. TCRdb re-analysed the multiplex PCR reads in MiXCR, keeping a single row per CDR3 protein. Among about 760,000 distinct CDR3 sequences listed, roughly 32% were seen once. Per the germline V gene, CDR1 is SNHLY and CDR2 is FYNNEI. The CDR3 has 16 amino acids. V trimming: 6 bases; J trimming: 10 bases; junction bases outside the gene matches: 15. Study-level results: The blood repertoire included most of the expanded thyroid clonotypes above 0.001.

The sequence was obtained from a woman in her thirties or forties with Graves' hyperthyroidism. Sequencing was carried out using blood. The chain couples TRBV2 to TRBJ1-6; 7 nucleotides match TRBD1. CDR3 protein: CASSHREGAGTSPLHF. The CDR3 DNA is TGTGCCAGCAGCCACAGAGAGGGGGCCGGGACGTCACCCCTCCACTTT.